Detailed here is one T cell receptor beta chain. Its antigen is currently not known. No much larger clonotype is one base removed from it; base qualities were not supplied. Per the germline V gene, SQVTM is the CDR1 and ANQGSEA is the CDR2. The CDR3, from cysteine to phenylalanine, totals 12 residues. Of all the DNA, just the CDR3 is kept, 36 bases in frame from base 1. Trimming takes 4 bases from V and 10 bases from J, and the germline ends sit 16 bases apart. TCRbeta CDR3 regions were profiled with the immunoSEQ Assay using bias-controlled multiplex PCR amplification of genomic DNA. For the original study's pipeline: To quantify the absolute abundance of each unique TCRbeta CDR3 region, the sequences were collapsed and filtered. Differential abundance was tested with a binomial (Fisher-equivalent) model and with a beta-binomial model adding time-dependent variance fitted from healthy donors. Clones with fewer than 5 combined templates were excluded, and clones with Benjamini-Hochberg FDR below 0.01 were called differentially abundant. Beta-binomial variance was modeled as a function of total template count across the two samples using the form v = (b*log(k)+a)^2. TCRdb provides this immuneACCESS table in a form limited to in-frame rearrangements. Some clones are lacking; in checked studies, under half of them reflect an unresolved V gene, and why the rest are absent is not known. That table is the source of V, J and clone size, and D and trimming were worked out from the DNA. The sample has 90,000 to 110,000 clones on record, roughly 90% of them singletons. The ten biggest clones cover more than 6.5% of the sample.

The data stem from a study of identifying expanded T cells in peripheral blood (dated by TCRdb to 2018 to 2020). Study-level background: Technical replicates were generated by sequencing separate aliquots of the same genomic DNA pool, and four replicates were compared pairwise. What the research found in general, with its limitations: The binomial model flagged approximately 1.2 differentially abundant clones between technical replicates but approximately 16 over around 2 weeks and 19 over around 4 weeks. The authors expected that biological variance in healthy repertoires might rise further over much longer intervals, such as months to years. Across all healthy donors, variance in clone template counts between approximately two-week samples was found to increase significantly with total template count. Across all healthy-donor time intervals, the beta-binomial model significantly cut both the number of clones called differentially abundant and the false-positive rate.

During the collection period, no immune events, such as infections, were documented for the healthy donors. Healthy-donor blood repertoires served as a training cohort to calibrate time-dependent variance in a beta-binomial model of T-cell clone differential abundance. The training cohort was composed of approximately ten healthy donors, 3 female and 7 male. The donors were between roughly 29 and 70 years old, with an average age of about 40 years. Whole blood was collected from each healthy donor at three time points spaced two weeks apart and obtained from a commercial supplier. For immunosequencing, genomic DNA was extracted from whole blood that had not been sorted.

The sequence is built from TRBV29-1 and TRBJ1-2; the D gene assignment is ambiguous. The TCR originated in a person between 18 and 75 years old in good health. Sequences were obtained from blood. Here the CDR3 is given as CSVVGLAADYTF. The DNA sequence is given as TGCAGCGTTGTTGGCTTGGCCGCGGACTACACCTTC.